The 15 T cell receptor beta chains reported below all come from one sample, sequenced in a study of blood T cell repertoires in COVID-19. TCRdb keeps only in-frame clones here, not all; method: immunoSEQ multiplex PCR. Here the sample spans some 240,000 clones, roughly 84% being singletons. The specimen was PBMCs or T cells enriched from blood (not recorded which). The receptors come from a man aged 50-60 years who had recovered from COVID-19.

The chain couples TRBV12-3 or TRBV12-4 to TRBJ2-7; perhaps TRBD1 as D (5 bases). V was clipped by 10 bases and J by 3 bases, with 13 bases between them. The length of the CDR3 is 12 residues. Written as DNA, the CDR3 is TGTGCCATTAGGGGATCCGGCTACGAGCAGTACTTC. It codes for CAIRGSGYEQYF.

V is TRBV4-1 and J is TRBJ1-2; D possibly corresponds to TRBD1 (5 bases). Trimming cost V 3 bases and J 7 bases, with 27 bases left between them. Germline loops: CDR1 MGHRA, CDR2 YSYEKL. The CDR3 runs to 18 residues. The CDR3 nucleotides are TGCGCCAGCAGCCAGGGACTGTCATGGCAGCCCCAAATAACTGGCTACACCTTC. Translation gives CASSQGLSWQPQITGYTF.

V is TRBV5-1 and J is TRBJ1-4; 8 bases agree with TRBD1. This CDR3 spans 16 amino acids. Germline values: CDR1 SGHRS, CDR2 YFSETQ. V gave up 3 bases and J gave up 4 bases; unmatched junction bases: 8. CDR3 DNA: TGCGCCAGCAGCTCATTTCAGGGGGCGTTTAATGAAAAACTGTTTTTT. The encoded protein is CASSSFQGAFNEKLFF.

This clone was found once. CDR3 loop: CSASQGTSGPLEQYF. The CDR3 DNA follows: TGCAGTGCTAGTCAGGGGACTAGCGGACCCCTAGAGCAGTACTTC. J is TRBJ2-7 and V is TRBV20-1, with 11 nucleotides matching TRBD2. The ends lost 3 bases at V and 7 bases at J; junction bases unmatched: 11. This CDR3 comprises 15 residues. Germline CDR1 DFQATT, CDR2 SNEGSKA (reference sequence).

The chain uses TRBV11-2 and TRBJ1-1; D not resolved. Trimming cost V 6 bases and J 6 bases, with 20 bases left between them. The CDR3 has 15 amino acids. Germline V gene data show CDR1 as SGHAT and CDR2 as FQNNGV. The CDR3 spells CASSTWERRVSEAFF. The CDR3 nucleotides read TGTGCCAGCAGTACATGGGAGAGGCGAGTCTCTGAAGCTTTCTTT.

This clone was detected a few times. The chain carries TRBV18 and TRBJ1-5, with TRBD1 matching over 7 bases. Germline CDR1 KGHSH, CDR2 LQKENI. This CDR3 is 18 amino acids long. J was trimmed by 1 base and V by 3 bases; bases with no gene match: 12. The CDR3 DNA sequence: TGTGCCAGCTCACCGGGCAGGGGGTACCTTTACAGCAATCAGCCCCAGCATTTT. It yields the protein CASSPGRGYLYSNQPQHF.

This rearrangement joins TRBV12-3 or TRBV12-4 to TRBJ2-7; the D is unclear. The CDR3 sequence is 13 residues long. V was cut by 5 bases and J by 2 bases, with 10 bases left in between. This CDR3 is CASSPSSPYEQYF. The CDR3 bases are TGTGCCAGCAGTCCCTCTAGTCCCTACGAGCAGTACTTC.

This rearrangement joins TRBV19 to TRBJ1-2, with 7 bases identical to TRBD1. Trimming cost V 6 bases and J 0 bases; bases outside gene matches: 7. The CDR3 length is 15 residues. CDR1 LNHDA and CDR2 SQIVND come from the germline V gene (reference sequence). The CDR3 DNA reads TGTGCCAGTAGCATCTGGACAGGAACTAACTATGGCTACACCTTC. Its protein is CASSIWTGTNYGYTF.

This CDR3 is CASLGGFGEQYF. CDR3 DNA: TGTGCCAGCCTCGGGGGGTTTGGCGAGCAGTACTTC. V and J are TRBV28 and TRBJ2-7; 7 bases line up with TRBD2. CDR1 and CDR2 from the germline V gene are MDHEN and SYDVKM. The J segment lost 6 bases and the V segment lost 8 bases, leaving 7 bases of the junction unmatched. The CDR3 spans 12 residues.

In this sample, this clone turned up once. This chain links TRBV10-2 with TRBJ1-2; D not certain. CDR3 length: 14 amino acids. The V end was cut by 4 bases, the J end by 5 bases, with 14 bases between. Germline V CDR1 and CDR2: WSHSY, SAAADI. The CDR3: CASSVPGVIYGYTF. The CDR3 nucleotides are TGCGCCAGCAGTGTCCCGGGAGTAATATATGGCTACACCTTC.

The J gene is TRBJ2-3, the V gene TRBV5-6; D possibly corresponds to TRBD2 (6 bases). V lost 0 bases and J 5 bases, leaving 13 bases between the germline ends. The CDR3 totals 15 residues. The germline CDR1 and CDR2 sequences are SGHDT and YYEEEE. CDR3 coding DNA: TGTGCCAGCAGCTTGGTTCGGGGGTGGGTAGATACGCAGTATTTT. Its translation: CASSLVRGWVDTQYF.

The rearrangement links TRBV3-1 (or the pseudogene TRBV3-2) to TRBJ1-2; 7 nucleotides agree with TRBD1. Germline V gene sequence: CDR1 LGHDT, CDR2 YNNKEL (reference sequence). This CDR3 spans 15 amino acids. The J segment lost 7 bases and the V segment lost 2 bases, leaving 10 bases of the junction unmatched. The CDR3 is CASSQNTDRNPGYTF. The CDR3 DNA reads as TGTGCCAGCAGCCAAAACACGGACAGGAATCCTGGCTACACCTTC.

The CDR3 nucleotides are TGTGCCAGCAGTTTATCTGCGGAACCCACAGATACGCAGTATTTT. Encoded protein: CASSLSAEPTDTQYF. The chain uses TRBV27 and TRBJ2-3; unclear D gene. The CDR3 runs to 15 residues. V was pared by 0 bases and J by 2 bases, with 9 bases between. Germline V gives CDR1 MNHEY, CDR2 SMNVEV (reference sequence).

This chain uses TRBV7-9 with TRBJ1-5; D unresolved. Germline-derived CDR1 and CDR2 are SEHNR and FQNEAQ (reference sequence). The CDR3 is 14 amino acids. With 3 bases removed from V and 0 bases from J, the gap between germline ends came to 6 bases. CDR3 protein: CASSFDNSNQPQHF. CDR3 sequence (DNA): TGTGCCAGCAGCTTCGACAATAGCAATCAGCCCCAGCATTTT.

The CDR3 DNA sequence: TGCAGCGTTGAAGATCCGGGAGGTTCCTACGAGCAGTACTTC. Translation: CSVEDPGGSYEQYF. The chain is built from TRBV29-1 and TRBJ2-7; 7 nucleotides match TRBD2. CDR1 is SQVTM and CDR2 is ANQGSEA in the germline V gene. The CDR3 length is 14 residues. V lost 0 bases to trimming and J lost 1 base; unmatched junction nucleotides: 3.